Listed below are T cell receptor beta chains from one sample, sequenced in a study of control samples from healthy donors and cancer patients. Data came from immunoSEQ multiplex PCR; TCRdb stores just in-frame clones and leaves some out. The table shows 150,000 or so clones, with around 94% occurring only once. The sequencing input was PBMCs. These receptors were obtained from a man aged 55 to 70 with colorectal cancer. The CDR3 runs from the conserved cysteine through the conserved F or W. The order of the fields is J gene, V gene, D gene, clone size, CDR3 protein, CDR3 DNA. A D gene is named only where the DNA matches it firmly. Some rows have no size entry. The others give once, few or many, or a class for an expanded clone.

j_call: TRBJ1-3
v_call: TRBV16
d_call: NA
clone_size: NA
cdr3_aa: CASSQYGRVAPGNTIYF
cdr3_nt: TGTGCCAGCAGCCAATACGGCCGCGTAGCGCCGGGAAACACCATATATTTT

j_call: TRBJ2-7
v_call: TRBV15
d_call: NA
clone_size: NA
cdr3_aa: CATSRPGYEQYF
cdr3_nt: TGTGCCACCAGCAGACCAGGCTACGAGCAGTACTTC

j_call: TRBJ2-7
v_call: TRBV5-1
d_call: TRBD2
clone_size: once
cdr3_aa: CASSLESSGVPYEQYF
cdr3_nt: TGCGCCAGCAGCTTGGAATCTAGCGGGGTTCCCTACGAGCAGTACTTC

j_call: TRBJ2-7
v_call: TRBV6-5
d_call: TRBD2
clone_size: once
cdr3_aa: CASSYSGGGGYEQYF
cdr3_nt: TGTGCCAGCAGTTACTCCGGCGGGGGTGGCTACGAGCAGTACTTC

j_call: TRBJ1-6
v_call: TRBV6-5
d_call: TRBD1
clone_size: NA
cdr3_aa: CASSRGQLNSPLHF
cdr3_nt: TGTGCCAGCAGTCGGGGACAGCTAAATTCACCCCTCCACTTT

j_call: TRBJ1-1
v_call: TRBV19
d_call: NA
clone_size: NA
cdr3_aa: CASSQRGRTTEAFF
cdr3_nt: TGTGCCAGTAGTCAGAGGGGGAGAACCACTGAAGCTTTCTTT

j_call: TRBJ1-5
v_call: TRBV5-1
d_call: NA
clone_size: NA
cdr3_aa: CASSEGLSNQPQHF
cdr3_nt: TGCGCCAGCAGCGAGGGGCTGAGCAATCAGCCCCAGCATTTT

j_call: TRBJ2-7
v_call: TRBV29-1
d_call: NA
clone_size: NA
cdr3_aa: CSALTTGTYEQYF
cdr3_nt: TGCAGCGCCCTGACGACAGGGACTTACGAGCAGTACTTC

j_call: TRBJ2-3
v_call: TRBV7-2
d_call: NA
clone_size: NA
cdr3_aa: CASGKSALQRDTQYF
cdr3_nt: TGTGCCAGCGGGAAATCAGCGCTCCAAAGGGATACGCAGTATTTT

j_call: TRBJ1-4
v_call: TRBV19
d_call: TRBD1
clone_size: NA
cdr3_aa: CASSIPGTGNEKLFF
cdr3_nt: TGTGCCAGTAGTATCCCCGGGACAGGGAATGAAAAACTGTTTTTT

j_call: TRBJ1-4
v_call: TRBV11-2
d_call: NA
clone_size: NA
cdr3_aa: CASSLGGRGEKLFF
cdr3_nt: TGTGCCAGCAGCTTAGGTGGCCGAGGAGAAAAACTGTTTTTT

j_call: TRBJ2-5
v_call: TRBV5-1
d_call: NA
clone_size: NA
cdr3_aa: CASSLASYQETQYF
cdr3_nt: TGCGCCAGCAGCTTGGCGAGCTACCAAGAGACCCAGTACTTC

j_call: TRBJ2-3
v_call: TRBV7-2
d_call: TRBD1
clone_size: NA
cdr3_aa: CASSFQGATDTQYF
cdr3_nt: TGTGCCAGCAGCTTCCAGGGGGCTACAGATACGCAGTATTTT

j_call: TRBJ1-2
v_call: TRBV4-3
d_call: NA
clone_size: NA
cdr3_aa: CASSQVGGLGVYGYTF
cdr3_nt: TGCGCCAGCAGCCAAGTGGGGGGGTTAGGGGTATATGGCTACACCTTC

j_call: TRBJ2-3
v_call: TRBV5-1
d_call: TRBD2
clone_size: NA
cdr3_aa: CASSLVAGGMGDTQYF
cdr3_nt: TGCGCCAGCAGCTTGGTGGCGGGGGGGATGGGAGATACGCAGTATTTT

j_call: TRBJ2-7
v_call: TRBV27
d_call: NA
clone_size: NA
cdr3_aa: CASRRNTYEQYF
cdr3_nt: TGTGCCAGCCGACGGAATACCTACGAGCAGTACTTC

j_call: TRBJ1-4
v_call: TRBV19
d_call: NA
clone_size: NA
cdr3_aa: CASSILISGLRDEKLFF
cdr3_nt: TGTGCCAGTAGTATACTGATTTCAGGCCTTCGGGATGAAAAACTGTTTTTT

j_call: TRBJ1-2
v_call: TRBV6-5
d_call: NA
clone_size: NA
cdr3_aa: CASSYSPRVYGYTF
cdr3_nt: TGTGCCAGCAGTTACTCCCCCCGTGTCTATGGCTACACCTTC

j_call: TRBJ2-5
v_call: TRBV7-9
d_call: TRBD2
clone_size: NA
cdr3_aa: CASSISGAGSKAQYF
cdr3_nt: TGTGCCAGCAGCATTAGCGGGGCCGGCTCTAAGGCCCAGTACTTC

j_call: TRBJ1-1
v_call: TRBV12-3/TRBV12-4
d_call: NA
clone_size: NA
cdr3_aa: CASSGRWSTEAFF
cdr3_nt: TGTGCCAGCAGCGGACGGTGGAGCACTGAAGCTTTCTTT

j_call: TRBJ2-7
v_call: TRBV4-1
d_call: NA
clone_size: NA
cdr3_aa: CASSQDPIGEQYF
cdr3_nt: TGCGCCAGCAGCCAAGATCCTATTGGCGAGCAGTACTTC

j_call: TRBJ2-3
v_call: TRBV9
d_call: NA
clone_size: NA
cdr3_aa: CASSARHPTDTQYF
cdr3_nt: TGTGCCAGCAGCGCCAGACATCCCACAGATACGCAGTATTTT

j_call: TRBJ1-4
v_call: TRBV7-2
d_call: TRBD1
clone_size: NA
cdr3_aa: CASSLAQGAGEKLFF
cdr3_nt: TGTGCCAGCAGCTTAGCCCAGGGGGCAGGGGAAAAACTGTTTTTT

j_call: TRBJ1-5
v_call: TRBV6-1
d_call: NA
clone_size: NA
cdr3_aa: CASSEGVGQPQHF
cdr3_nt: TGTGCCAGCAGTGAGGGGGTGGGACAGCCCCAGCATTTT

j_call: TRBJ1-5
v_call: TRBV19
d_call: TRBD1
clone_size: NA
cdr3_aa: CASSIPIRGRGNQPQHF
cdr3_nt: TGTGCCAGTAGTATCCCCATCAGGGGGCGAGGCAATCAGCCCCAGCATTTT

j_call: TRBJ1-1
v_call: TRBV18
d_call: TRBD1
clone_size: NA
cdr3_aa: CASSPIGQVLMNTEAFF
cdr3_nt: TGTGCCAGCTCACCGATTGGACAGGTCTTAATGAACACTGAAGCTTTCTTT

j_call: TRBJ1-2
v_call: TRBV6-6
d_call: TRBD1
clone_size: NA
cdr3_aa: CASSYQTGGGYTF
cdr3_nt: TGTGCCAGCAGTTATCAAACAGGGGGCGGCTACACCTTC

j_call: TRBJ1-2
v_call: TRBV2
d_call: TRBD1
clone_size: NA
cdr3_aa: CASSGTGGHYGYTF
cdr3_nt: TGTGCCAGCAGTGGGACAGGGGGCCACTATGGCTACACCTTC

j_call: TRBJ1-3
v_call: TRBV19
d_call: NA
clone_size: NA
cdr3_aa: CASKTPGGSGNTIYF
cdr3_nt: TGTGCCAGTAAGACCCCGGGTGGGTCTGGAAACACCATATATTTT

j_call: TRBJ1-5
v_call: TRBV6-5
d_call: NA
clone_size: NA
cdr3_aa: CASSYSGGSNQPQHF
cdr3_nt: TGTGCCAGCAGTTATTCCGGGGGTAGCAATCAGCCCCAGCATTTT

j_call: TRBJ2-7
v_call: TRBV3-1/TRBV3-2
d_call: NA
clone_size: NA
cdr3_aa: CASSQVEKQYF
cdr3_nt: TGTGCCAGCAGCCAAGTAGAGAAGCAGTACTTC

j_call: TRBJ1-5
v_call: TRBV5-1
d_call: NA
clone_size: NA
cdr3_aa: CASSLGPNQPQHF
cdr3_nt: TGCGCCAGCAGCTTAGGTCCGAATCAGCCCCAGCATTTT

j_call: TRBJ2-2
v_call: TRBV5-4
d_call: TRBD2
clone_size: NA
cdr3_aa: CASSFEAGVTGELFF
cdr3_nt: TGTGCCAGCAGCTTTGAAGCGGGGGTCACCGGGGAGCTGTTTTTT

j_call: TRBJ2-7
v_call: TRBV27
d_call: NA
clone_size: NA
cdr3_aa: CATPGNHSYEQYF
cdr3_nt: TGTGCCACACCCGGGAACCACTCCTACGAGCAGTACTTC

j_call: TRBJ2-5
v_call: TRBV11-2
d_call: NA
clone_size: NA
cdr3_aa: CASSSGLDRETQYF
cdr3_nt: TGTGCCAGCAGCTCCGGACTAGACAGGGAGACCCAGTACTTC

j_call: TRBJ1-5
v_call: TRBV6-6
d_call: NA
clone_size: NA
cdr3_aa: CASSYSSPGQPQHF
cdr3_nt: TGTGCCAGCAGTTACTCATCCCCCGGCCAGCCCCAGCATTTT

j_call: TRBJ2-3
v_call: TRBV6-5
d_call: TRBD2
clone_size: NA
cdr3_aa: CASSYGGGAGEDTQYF
cdr3_nt: TGTGCCAGCAGTTACGGCGGGGGGGCCGGGGAAGATACGCAGTATTTT

j_call: TRBJ1-2
v_call: TRBV11-2
d_call: NA
clone_size: NA
cdr3_aa: CASTEDSYGYTF
cdr3_nt: TGTGCCAGCACAGAGGACTCCTATGGCTACACCTTC

j_call: TRBJ2-3
v_call: TRBV30
d_call: TRBD2
clone_size: NA
cdr3_aa: CAWSLAGGATSTDTQYF
cdr3_nt: TGTGCCTGGAGTTTAGCGGGGGGTGCTACTAGCACAGATACGCAGTATTTT

j_call: TRBJ2-2
v_call: TRBV7-8
d_call: TRBD1
clone_size: NA
cdr3_aa: CASSSYRGPTGELFF
cdr3_nt: TGTGCCAGCAGCTCGTACAGGGGGCCGACCGGGGAGCTGTTTTTT

j_call: TRBJ2-7
v_call: TRBV6-2/TRBV6-3
d_call: NA
clone_size: NA
cdr3_aa: CASSYSHGAEEQYF
cdr3_nt: TGTGCCAGCAGTTACAGTCACGGGGCGGAAGAGCAGTACTTC

j_call: TRBJ2-1
v_call: TRBV4-1
d_call: NA
clone_size: NA
cdr3_aa: CASSQVNNPDEQFF
cdr3_nt: TGCGCCAGCAGCCAAGTGAATAACCCGGATGAGCAGTTCTTC

j_call: TRBJ2-3
v_call: TRBV5-1
d_call: TRBD2
clone_size: NA
cdr3_aa: CASSPWTSGGGTDTQYF
cdr3_nt: TGCGCCAGCAGCCCCTGGACTAGCGGGGGTGGTACAGATACGCAGTATTTT

j_call: TRBJ1-6
v_call: TRBV5-1
d_call: NA
clone_size: few
cdr3_aa: CASSFRQQVNSPLHF
cdr3_nt: TGCGCCAGCAGCTTTCGGCAGCAAGTAAATTCACCCCTCCACTTT

j_call: TRBJ2-5
v_call: TRBV5-1
d_call: NA
clone_size: NA
cdr3_aa: CASSLERGSPTETQYF
cdr3_nt: TGCGCCAGCAGCTTGGAACGGGGGTCACCTACAGAGACCCAGTACTTC

j_call: TRBJ1-4
v_call: TRBV6-5
d_call: NA
clone_size: NA
cdr3_aa: CASSYSGRLNEKLFF
cdr3_nt: TGTGCCAGCAGTTACTCGGGCAGGTTAAATGAAAAACTGTTTTTT

j_call: TRBJ2-5
v_call: TRBV12-3/TRBV12-4
d_call: NA
clone_size: NA
cdr3_aa: CASSLLAQETQYF
cdr3_nt: TGTGCCAGCAGTCTGCTGGCCCAAGAGACCCAGTACTTC

j_call: TRBJ1-5
v_call: TRBV27
d_call: TRBD1
clone_size: few
cdr3_aa: CASRQGASSIQPQHF
cdr3_nt: TGTGCCAGCAGACAGGGGGCCTCAAGTATCCAGCCCCAGCATTTT

j_call: TRBJ2-2
v_call: TRBV5-1
d_call: NA
clone_size: few
cdr3_aa: CASCPEVGELFF
cdr3_nt: TGCGCCAGCTGCCCAGAGGTCGGGGAGCTGTTTTTT

j_call: TRBJ2-1
v_call: TRBV7-2
d_call: NA
clone_size: NA
cdr3_aa: CASSLAAYNEQFF
cdr3_nt: TGTGCCAGCAGCTTAGCGGCCTACAATGAGCAGTTCTTC

j_call: TRBJ2-1
v_call: TRBV11-2
d_call: NA
clone_size: NA
cdr3_aa: CASSLFSGSSYNEQFF
cdr3_nt: TGTGCCAGCAGCTTATTCAGCGGAAGCTCCTACAATGAGCAGTTCTTC